A selection of T cell receptor beta chains follows, all from one sample in a study of blood T cell repertoires in COVID-19. Repertoires were generated with immunoSEQ multiplex PCR, while TCRdb's copy carries only in-frame clones and drops some. The sample has a few hundred thousand clones, 65% to 90% seen once. Source material: peripheral blood. Receptors were obtained from a man aged 45 to 65 with acute or convalescent COVID-19. Each CDR3 is given with its conserved first and last residue. D genes are given only for firm matches. Only some rows state a clone size, as once, few, many or a class for expanded clones.

>TRBV19|.|TRBJ1-5|.
CASSPTLQGWVQPQHF
TGTGCCAGTAGCCCTACACTCCAGGGGTGGGTTCAGCCCCAGCATTTT
>TRBV6-5|TRBD1|TRBJ1-2|.
CASSYTWTGDNYGYTF
TGTGCCAGCAGTTACACCTGGACAGGTGATAACTATGGCTACACCTTC
>TRBV5-1|.|TRBJ2-6|few
CASSKSSNRAPGANVLTF
TGCGCCAGCAGCAAGAGCTCGAACAGGGCGCCAGGGGCCAACGTCCTGACTTTC
>TRBV27|TRBD1|TRBJ2-7|.
CASSLGQDNFYEQYF
TGTGCCAGCAGTTTGGGACAGGATAACTTTTACGAGCAGTACTTC
>TRBV27|TRBD2|TRBJ2-2|.
CASSILAGANTGELFF
TGTGCCAGCAGTATACTAGCGGGGGCGAACACCGGGGAGCTGTTTTTT
>TRBV5-4|TRBD1|TRBJ2-7|.
CASSLIDRGAYEQYF
TGTGCCAGCAGCTTGATTGACAGGGGGGCCTACGAGCAGTACTTC
>TRBV5-4|.|TRBJ2-1|.
CASSAGTASYNEQFF
TGTGCCAGCAGCGCGGGGACCGCCTCCTACAATGAGCAGTTCTTC
>TRBV11-2|TRBD1|TRBJ1-1|.
CASSVGQALNTEAFF
TGTGCCAGCAGCGTAGGACAGGCCTTGAACACTGAAGCTTTCTTT
>TRBV6-1|.|TRBJ1-6|.
CASSDRRTPFNSPLHF
TGTGCCAGCAGTGATCGTAGGACACCGTTTAATTCACCCCTCCACTTT
>TRBV5-1|.|TRBJ1-4|once
CASSSKPHRNGNEKLFF
TGCGCCAGCAGCTCTAAGCCACACAGGAATGGAAATGAAAAACTGTTTTTT
>TRBV6-2/TRBV6-3|.|TRBJ1-1|.
CASSLVANTEAFF
TGTGCCAGCAGCCTCGTAGCGAACACTGAAGCTTTCTTT
>TRBV19|TRBD1|TRBJ1-5|.
CASTQQGIPVQPQHF
TGTGCCAGTACCCAACAGGGGATTCCGGTCCAGCCCCAGCATTTT
>TRBV5-1|.|TRBJ1-1|.
CASSAQDSLRRTEAFF
TGCGCCAGCAGCGCGCAGGACAGTCTACGGAGAACTGAAGCTTTCTTT
>TRBV19|.|TRBJ1-3|.
CASSPSAAGNTIYF
TGTGCCAGTAGTCCCTCGGCGGCGGGAAACACCATATATTTT
>TRBV5-1|TRBD1|TRBJ1-1|.
CASSLAGTGHTEAFF
TGCGCCAGCAGCCTGGCGGGGACAGGCCACACTGAAGCTTTCTTT
>TRBV14|.|TRBJ1-2|.
CASSQERAAGYTF
TGTGCCAGCAGCCAAGAGAGGGCGGCTGGCTACACCTTC
>TRBV6-5|.|TRBJ2-1|.
CASSYSGSRSYNEQFF
TGTGCCAGCAGTTACTCGGGCTCCCGCTCCTACAATGAGCAGTTCTTC
>TRBV18|TRBD1|TRBJ2-1|once
CASSPLGTGAPGGEQFF
TGTGCCAGCTCACCTCTGGGGACAGGGGCGCCTGGCGGTGAGCAGTTCTTC
>TRBV2|.|TRBJ1-1|.
CASSEEGQFEAFF
TGTGCCAGCAGTGAAGAGGGGCAGTTTGAAGCTTTCTTT
>TRBV11-3|TRBD1|TRBJ1-1|.
CASSLGQGEAFF
TGTGCCAGCAGCCTTGGACAGGGAGAAGCTTTCTTT
>TRBV4-2|TRBD1|TRBJ1-1|once
CASSQDEDRSTTEAFF
TGTGCCAGCAGCCAAGATGAGGACAGGTCCACCACTGAAGCTTTCTTT
>TRBV10-3|.|TRBJ1-2|.
CAISEMGKGDYGYTF
TGTGCCATCAGTGAAATGGGTAAAGGGGACTATGGCTACACCTTC
>TRBV12-3/TRBV12-4|.|TRBJ1-6|.
CASSLGERSPLHF
TGTGCCAGCAGTTTAGGGGAGCGTTCACCCCTCCACTTT
>TRBV11-2|TRBD2|TRBJ2-3|medium-sized
CASSAWTSSTDTQYF
TGTGCCAGCAGCGCGTGGACTAGTAGCACAGATACGCAGTATTTT
>TRBV6-6|.|TRBJ2-5|.
CASRPTSGTQYF
TGTGCCAGCAGGCCTACCTCAGGGACCCAGTACTTC
>TRBV6-5|.|TRBJ1-1|.
CASTPRRGLYTEAFF
TGTGCCAGCACTCCACGAAGAGGGCTGTACACTGAAGCTTTCTTT
>TRBV5-1|.|TRBJ2-7|.
CASSLNTGSPGGQYF
TGCGCCAGCAGCTTAAACACAGGGTCCCCGGGGGGGCAGTACTTC
>TRBV2|TRBD1|TRBJ1-5|.
CASSPGQGPNQPQHF
TGTGCCAGCAGTCCCGGACAGGGACCGAATCAGCCCCAGCATTTT
>TRBV18|TRBD1|TRBJ1-2|.
CASSPGGQGSYGYTF
TGTGCCAGCTCACCAGGGGGACAGGGAAGCTATGGCTACACCTTC
>TRBV7-9|.|TRBJ2-5|.
CASSLDRNQETQYF
TGTGCCAGCAGCTTAGACAGGAATCAAGAGACCCAGTACTTC
>TRBV30|.|TRBJ1-2|once
CAWKEGFGYTF
TGTGCCTGGAAGGAGGGGTTTGGCTACACCTTC
>TRBV2|TRBD1|TRBJ1-2|.
CASSDYQGGNGYTF
TGTGCCAGCAGTGACTACCAAGGGGGCAATGGCTACACCTTC
>TRBV11-2|TRBD2|TRBJ2-3|.
CASSVTSGGAADTQYF
TGTGCCAGCAGCGTAACTAGCGGGGGGGCCGCAGATACGCAGTATTTT
>TRBV27|TRBD1|TRBJ1-1|.
CASSVTGLAEAFF
TGTGCCAGCAGTGTGACAGGGCTTGCTGAAGCTTTCTTT
>TRBV7-2|TRBD1|TRBJ1-2|.
CASSLTGTGVQGYTF
TGTGCCAGCAGCTTAACAGGGACAGGGGTTCAGGGCTACACCTTC
>TRBV30|TRBD2|TRBJ2-3|.
CAWSVDPAGGTDTQYF
TGTGCCTGGAGTGTAGACCCAGCGGGGGGCACAGATACGCAGTATTTT
>TRBV7-2|TRBD1|TRBJ1-1|.
CASSNRDRGYTEAFF
TGTGCCAGCAGCAACCGGGACAGGGGATACACTGAAGCTTTCTTT
>TRBV2|.|TRBJ1-6|.
CASATRIYNSPLHF
TGTGCCAGCGCCACCAGAATCTATAATTCACCCCTCCACTTT
>TRBV10-1|TRBD2|TRBJ2-7|.
CASSPYRERGYEQYF
TGCGCCAGCAGCCCCTACCGCGAGCGGGGGTACGAGCAGTACTTC
>TRBV6-6|TRBD2|TRBJ2-7|.
CASSFDGTSGGRSQYF
TGTGCCAGCAGTTTCGACGGGACTAGCGGGGGACGCTCGCAGTACTTC
>TRBV12-3/TRBV12-4|TRBD2|TRBJ2-1|.
CASSLLAGNEQFF
TGTGCCAGCAGTTTACTAGCGGGCAATGAGCAGTTCTTC
>TRBV5-1|.|TRBJ2-1|.
CASSLGSGGEEQFF
TGCGCCAGCAGCTTGGGAAGTGGGGGCGAAGAGCAGTTCTTC
>TRBV6-5|TRBD1|TRBJ2-7|once
CASSRDRTSYEQYF
TGTGCCAGCAGCCGGGACAGGACCTCCTACGAGCAGTACTTC
>TRBV5-5|.|TRBJ1-5|.
CASSLREYSNQPQHF
TGTGCCAGCAGCTTGCGAGAGTATAGCAATCAGCCCCAGCATTTT
>TRBV3-1/TRBV3-2|TRBD2|TRBJ2-1|once
CASSQMRGGSNEQFF
TGTGCCAGCAGCCAAATGCGGGGGGGGAGCAATGAGCAGTTCTTC
>TRBV7-3|.|TRBJ1-5|.
CASSLQGGPNQPQHF
TGTGCCAGCAGCCTCCAGGGAGGTCCCAATCAGCCCCAGCATTTT
>TRBV7-9|.|TRBJ1-2|.
CASSPPGSWDNYGYTF
TGTGCCAGCAGCCCCCCGGGGTCCTGGGATAACTATGGCTACACCTTC
>TRBV7-9|TRBD1|TRBJ2-3|.
CASSLPRAGGRDTQYF
TGTGCCAGCAGCTTGCCCCGGGCAGGGGGCAGAGATACGCAGTATTTT
>TRBV9|.|TRBJ2-6|.
CASSVRDTGISGANVLTF
TGTGCCAGCAGCGTAAGGGACACCGGTATCTCTGGGGCCAACGTCCTGACTTTC
>TRBV11-2|.|TRBJ1-2|.
CASSLVIDRGAGMYGYTF
TGTGCCAGCAGCTTAGTGATAGACCGAGGCGCAGGGATGTATGGCTACACCTTC
>TRBV12-3/TRBV12-4|.|TRBJ2-2|.
CASKPTYGELFF
TGTGCCAGCAAACCGACATACGGGGAGCTGTTTTTT
>TRBV18|.|TRBJ1-1|.
CASSPLGARTEAFF
TGTGCCAGCTCACCACTAGGGGCGCGTACTGAAGCTTTCTTT
>TRBV16|.|TRBJ1-2|.
CASTLREDFYGYTF
TGTGCCAGCACCCTGCGTGAGGATTTCTATGGCTACACCTTC
>TRBV4-1|.|TRBJ2-6|.
CASSQDLGLSSGANVLTF
TGCGCCAGCAGCCAAGATCTGGGGCTTAGCTCTGGGGCCAACGTCCTGACTTTC
>TRBV5-1|TRBD1|TRBJ1-1|.
CASSFGQGPTEAFF
TGCGCCAGCAGCTTTGGACAGGGACCCACTGAAGCTTTCTTT
>TRBV5-1|.|TRBJ2-5|.
CASSGGLQETQYF
TGCGCCAGCAGCGGCGGGCTCCAAGAGACCCAGTACTTC
>TRBV6-5|.|TRBJ1-5|.
CASSYSPGMNQPQHF
TGTGCCAGCAGTTACTCGCCGGGGATGAATCAGCCCCAGCATTTT
>TRBV19|TRBD1|TRBJ1-4|once
CASSPRQGLATNEKLFF
TGTGCCAGTAGTCCGCGACAGGGTTTGGCAACTAATGAAAAACTGTTTTTT
>TRBV5-1|TRBD1|TRBJ1-2|.
CASSAGTALGYTF
TGCGCCAGCAGCGCTGGGACAGCCCTGGGCTACACCTTC
>TRBV3-1/TRBV3-2|.|TRBJ1-5|once
CASSQGSEYSNQPQHF
TGTGCCAGCAGCCAAGGGTCTGAGTATAGCAATCAGCCCCAGCATTTT